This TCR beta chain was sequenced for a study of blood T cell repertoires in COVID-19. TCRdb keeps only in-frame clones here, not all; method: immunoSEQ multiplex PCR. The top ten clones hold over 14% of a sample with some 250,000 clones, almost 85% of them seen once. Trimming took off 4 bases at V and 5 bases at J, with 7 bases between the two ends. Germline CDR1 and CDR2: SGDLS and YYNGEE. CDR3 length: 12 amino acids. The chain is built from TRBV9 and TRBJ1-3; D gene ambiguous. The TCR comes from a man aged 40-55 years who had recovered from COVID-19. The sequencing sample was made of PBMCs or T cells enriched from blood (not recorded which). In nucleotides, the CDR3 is TGTGCCAGCAGCCCCGTTAGAAACACCATATATTTT. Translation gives CASSPVRNTIYF.